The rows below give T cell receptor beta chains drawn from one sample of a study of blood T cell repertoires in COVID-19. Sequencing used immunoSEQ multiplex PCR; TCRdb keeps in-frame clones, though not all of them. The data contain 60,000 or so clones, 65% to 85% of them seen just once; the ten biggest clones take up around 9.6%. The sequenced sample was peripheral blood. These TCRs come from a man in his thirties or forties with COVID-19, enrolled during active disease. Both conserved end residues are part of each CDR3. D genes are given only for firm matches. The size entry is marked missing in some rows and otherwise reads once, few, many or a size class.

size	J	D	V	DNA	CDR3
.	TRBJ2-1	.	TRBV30	TGTGCCTGGTACCGATCCGGGAATGAGCAGTTCTTC	CAWYRSGNEQFF
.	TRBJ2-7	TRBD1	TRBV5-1	TGCGCCAGCAGCACGGACAGGTCGGACTACGAGCAGTACTTC	CASSTDRSDYEQYF
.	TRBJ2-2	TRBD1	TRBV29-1	TGCAGCGCAGGACAGGCATACACCGGGGAGCTGTTTTTT	CSAGQAYTGELFF
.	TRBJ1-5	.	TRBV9	TGTGCCAGCAGCGAAACAGGGTATCAGCCCCAGCATTTT	CASSETGYQPQHF
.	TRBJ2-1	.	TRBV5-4	TGTGCCAGCAGCTTGGAGCGCAGCGGCGGTTCCTACAATGAGCAGTTCTTC	CASSLERSGGSYNEQFF
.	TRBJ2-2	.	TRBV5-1	TGCGCCAGCAGCTCGACCCCCGGGATGGCCGGGGAGCTGTTTTTT	CASSSTPGMAGELFF
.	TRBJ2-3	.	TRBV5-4	TGTGCCAGCAGCGGCAGACAAGACACAGATACGCAGTATTTT	CASSGRQDTDTQYF
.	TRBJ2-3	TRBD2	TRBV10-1	TGCGCCAGCAGTGAGTCGATTTTAGCGGGAGGGAGCACAGATACGCAGTATTTT	CASSESILAGGSTDTQYF
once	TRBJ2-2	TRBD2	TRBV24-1	TGTGCCACCAGTGATCGTCGGCGCGGGAGGAGCTCCGGGGAGCTGTTTTTT	CATSDRRRGRSSGELFF
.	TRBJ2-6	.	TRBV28	TGTGCCAGCAACTTATCGGGAAGCCCCGGGTCTGGGGCCAACGTCCTGACTTTC	CASNLSGSPGSGANVLTF
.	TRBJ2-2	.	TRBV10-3	TGTGCCATCAGTGAACCTAGGGGTACCGGGGAGCTGTTTTTT	CAISEPRGTGELFF
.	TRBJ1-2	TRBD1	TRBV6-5	TGTGCCAGCAGTTACTCGGGGGACAGTCGCTATGGCTACACCTTC	CASSYSGDSRYGYTF
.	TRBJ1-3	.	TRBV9	TGTGCCAGCAGCCCCCCTGGGGGCGTCAGCTCTGGAAACACCATATATTTT	CASSPPGGVSSGNTIYF
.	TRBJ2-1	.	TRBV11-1	TGTGCCAGCAGCTACCAGGGGTACAATGAGCAGTTCTTC	CASSYQGYNEQFF
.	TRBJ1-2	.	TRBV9	TGTGCCAGCAGCGTAGTTAGTACCCCACCTCAGGGGAGCTATGGCTACACCTTC	CASSVVSTPPQGSYGYTF
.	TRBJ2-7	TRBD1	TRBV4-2	TGTGCCAGCAGCCACCTTTCGGACAGGCCCTACGAGCAGTACTTC	CASSHLSDRPYEQYF
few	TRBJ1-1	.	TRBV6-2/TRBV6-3	TGTGCCAGCAGTTGGCAAAACACTGAAGCTTTCTTT	CASSWQNTEAFF
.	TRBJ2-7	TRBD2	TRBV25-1	TGTGCCAGCAGTGAAGGGGGGGGGACTAGCGGGAACCCCTACGAGCAGTACTTC	CASSEGGGTSGNPYEQYF
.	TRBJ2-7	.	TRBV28	TGTGCCGGAGGGTTTCCCTACGAGCAGTACTTC	CAGGFPYEQYF
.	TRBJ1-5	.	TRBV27	TGTGCCAGCAGTTTAATGGGGGGGGGAATCAATCAGCCCCAGCATTTT	CASSLMGGGINQPQHF
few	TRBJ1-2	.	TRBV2	TGTGCCAGCAGCGATGGGCTGGGAGCTAACTATGGCTACACCTTC	CASSDGLGANYGYTF
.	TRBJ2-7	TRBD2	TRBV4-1	TGCGCCAGCAGCCAAGCCATTGTTAGCGGACTAGGTAAAGCCTACGAGCAGTACTTC	CASSQAIVSGLGKAYEQYF
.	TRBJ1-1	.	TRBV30	TGTGCCTGGAGCTGGGGGGAGAACACTGAAGCTTTCTTT	CAWSWGENTEAFF
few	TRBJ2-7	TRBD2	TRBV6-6	TGTGCCAGCAGTCAGACTAGCGGGAGCTACGAGCAGTACTTC	CASSQTSGSYEQYF
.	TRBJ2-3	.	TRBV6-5	TGTGCCAGCAGTTTACGCCGAGCAGATACGCAGTATTTT	CASSLRRADTQYF
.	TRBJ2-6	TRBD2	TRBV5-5	TGTGCCAGCAGCTACTCGGGGGGAGGCGGGGCCAACGTCCTGACTTTC	CASSYSGGGGANVLTF
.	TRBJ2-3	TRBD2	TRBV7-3	TGTGCCAGCAGCTTAACAGGAGCGGGGAGCACAGATACGCAGTATTTT	CASSLTGAGSTDTQYF
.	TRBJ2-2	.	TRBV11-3	TGTGCCAGCAGCCACATGACAGACACCGGGGAGCTGTTTTTT	CASSHMTDTGELFF
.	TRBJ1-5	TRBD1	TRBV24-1	TGTGCCACCAGTGACCGCGACAGGGATTCTGGCAATCAGCCCCAGCATTTT	CATSDRDRDSGNQPQHF
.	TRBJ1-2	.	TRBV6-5	TGTGCCAGCAGTCTCCGGGGGGCGAATGGCTACACCTTC	CASSLRGANGYTF
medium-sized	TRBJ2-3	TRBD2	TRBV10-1	TGCGCCAGCAGTGAGAGGTTAGCGGGAGCCACAGATACGCAGTATTTT	CASSERLAGATDTQYF
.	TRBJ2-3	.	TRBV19	TGTGCCAGTATTCCCAGGGGCGAGGCGAACACAGATACGCAGTATTTT	CASIPRGEANTDTQYF
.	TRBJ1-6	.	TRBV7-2	TGTGCCAGCAGCCCCGGGGGATTTAATTCACCCCTCCACTTT	CASSPGGFNSPLHF
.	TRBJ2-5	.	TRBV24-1	TGTGCCACCAGCCTAGGGACAAACCAAGAGACCCAGTACTTC	CATSLGTNQETQYF
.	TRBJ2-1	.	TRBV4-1	TGCGCCAGCAGCCAAAAGACAACGTATGGCTCCTACAATGAGCAGTTCTTC	CASSQKTTYGSYNEQFF
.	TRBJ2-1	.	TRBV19	TGTGCCAGTAGTATTGAGGGGGTAGGAAATGAGCAGTTCTTC	CASSIEGVGNEQFF
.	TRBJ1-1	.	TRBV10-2	TGCGCCAGCAGTGGAGGGAACACTGAAGCTTTCTTT	CASSGGNTEAFF
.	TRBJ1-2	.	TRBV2	TGTGCCAGCAGGGAGACCGACCTTGGCTACACCTTC	CASRETDLGYTF
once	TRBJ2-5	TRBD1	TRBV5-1	TGCGCCAGCAGCTTGGATACAGGGGGCCAAGAGACCCAGTACTTC	CASSLDTGGQETQYF
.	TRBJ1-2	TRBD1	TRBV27	TGTGCCAGCAGTTTTTCGGACAGGTCGAACTATGGCTACACCTTC	CASSFSDRSNYGYTF
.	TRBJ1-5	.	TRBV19	TGTGCCAGTAGTACCTACCACAGGGAGGGGCAGCCCCAGCATTTT	CASSTYHREGQPQHF
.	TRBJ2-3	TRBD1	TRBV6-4	TGTGCCAGCAGTGACTCAGGGGGCGCAGATACGCAGTATTTT	CASSDSGGADTQYF
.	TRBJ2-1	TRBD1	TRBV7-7	TGTGCTAGCAGCTTAGTACAGGGGTACGGTGAGCAGTTCTTC	CASSLVQGYGEQFF
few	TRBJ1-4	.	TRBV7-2	TGTGCCAGCAGCCAAACAGGGACAACTAATGAAAAACTGTTTTTT	CASSQTGTTNEKLFF
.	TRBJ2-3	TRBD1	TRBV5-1	TGCGCCAGCAGCCAGGGGGTCACAGATACGCAGTATTTT	CASSQGVTDTQYF
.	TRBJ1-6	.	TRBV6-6	TGTGCCAGCAGTTACTCCTGGCGGGACAATTCACCCCTCCACTTT	CASSYSWRDNSPLHF
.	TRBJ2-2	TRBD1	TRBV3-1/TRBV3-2	TGTGCCAGCAGCCCGGGACAGGGTGCGGTCGGGGAGCTGTTTTTT	CASSPGQGAVGELFF